This entry concerns a single TCR beta chain. Its antigen has not been determined. Nothing much larger sits one base from this clone, and base qualities are not available. Taken from cysteine to phenylalanine, the CDR3 has 18 residues. CDR3 DNA only is kept here, 54 bases in frame from base 1. CDR1 and CDR2 are read off the germline V gene as SGHTS and YDEGEE. Trimming at the junction amounts to 4 bases on V and 0 bases on J, and the germline ends lie 17 bases apart. These data come from a study of shared clonotypes between healthy human individuals (TCRdb year 2020). Some background on the complete study: The cohort included a few men and a couple of women between 18 and 49 years of age. Between about 0.85 and 10 billion PBMCs per donor were obtained by leukapheresis. To increase sequencing depth and limit assay-specific biases, different laboratories used diverse techniques to prepare libraries and sequence TCR repertoires. The study deeply sequenced blood TCR repertoires of about five healthy adults to estimate repertoire size and the extent of clonotype sharing between individuals.

The donors were healthy, HIV-negative adults with no recently reported acute infections or vaccinations. Every donor was a Caucasian adult living in Nashville, Tennessee, USA. For unsorted samples, some 90 million PBMCs were counted and genomic DNA was extracted with the QIAamp DNA Blood Mini kit. After blood collection by leukapheresis, PBMCs were isolated using Ficoll-Histopaque density gradient centrifugation and then cryopreserved in the vapor phase of liquid nitrogen. Using the deep immunoSEQ assay, TCR CDR3 regions were amplified from genomic DNA by multiplex PCR. Genomic DNA extracted from each cell subset was distributed evenly over all wells of several immunoSEQ 96-well plates, and each plate served as one replicate. For unsorted PBMC, about 300 ng of genomic DNA, equivalent to approximately 28,000 T cell genomes, went into each replicate PCR. Ten immunoSEQ deep assay plates were used to sequence the unsorted PBMC genomic DNA. Purified libraries were measured with a Qubit 3.0 fluorometer, size-checked on a Bioanalyzer 2100, and measured again with the KAPA Library Quantification kit. Every immunoSEQ 96-well plate was sequenced on a separate single-read 150-cycle Illumina NextSeq 550 flow cell. The authors' analysis ran thus. Because the immunoSEQ output included only junctional sequences and no quality scores, the filtering could not be the same as the filtering used for full-length reads. Sequences were annotated with PyIR, a Python wrapper for IgBLAST v1.9, using IMGT germline references to assign V/J genes and CDR3. Any read was removed if the V/J assignment was weak (E-value above 1e-6), the CDR3 was missing, or the read contained stop codons, out-of-frame junctions, or ambiguous translated residues. A V3J clonotype was defined by an identical inferred V gene, J gene, and CDR3 amino acid sequence. To compute the percentage overlap between repertoires, the number of shared unique clonotypes was divided by the size of the smaller repertoire. Repertoire richness was assessed with RTK rarefaction, the Chao1 estimator, and Recon v2.1 estimates of unobserved clonotypes. Entries here come from immuneACCESS through TCRdb and include only in-frame sequences with V and J called. Some clones fail to appear in such tables; in the studies checked, an unresolved V gene covers under half of the shortfall, and the cause of the remainder is unknown. V and J calls plus clone size are reproduced from that table; the DNA served to infer D and trimming. The sample profile shows about 520,000 clones; 70% to 80% of them were found once. Around 11% of the sample is taken by the ten largest.

Results and caveats for the whole study, not just this receptor: The small number of donors limited the genetic and exposure-history diversity represented. Sampling was restricted to blood, and TCR repertoires in tissues likely differ from the TCR repertoires found in blood. Pairwise subsampling indicated that sequencing depth was expected to affect the degree of clonotype sharing among donors.

The receptor's source is a woman in her thirties or forties in good health. Some clones in this sample may be carry-over from other donors' samples. In this chain, TRBV5-8 is recombined with TRBJ2-6; the D gene cannot be named for sure. The sequencing input was PBMCs. The CDR3 here reads CASSLRTDVLSGANVLTF. The base sequence is TGTGCCAGCAGCCTCCGGACGGACGTACTCTCTGGGGCCAACGTCCTGACTTTC.